The 2 T cell receptor beta chains given below trace back to one sample, sequenced in a study of T cell responses to AZD1222 COVID-19 vaccine. The protocol was immunoSEQ multiplex PCR, while the TCRdb copy is restricted to in-frame clones and leaves out a portion. The data hold around 80,000 clones, with approximately 83% observed a single time. The specimen comprised peripheral blood, sampled 28 days after the second AZD1222 dose. The receptor set was obtained from an adult who received the AZD1222 COVID-19 vaccine.

This chain uses TRBV7-8 with TRBJ1-5; D is perhaps TRBD1 (5 bases). CDR1 SGHVS and CDR2 FQNEAQ come from the germline V gene. The CDR3 runs to 16 residues. Trimming left V 1 base short and J 7 bases short, with 17 bases between. This CDR3 reads CASSLGTTGIKQPQHF. CDR3 sequence (DNA): TGTGCCAGCAGCTTAGGAACAACAGGCATTAAGCAGCCCCAGCATTTT.

This chain links TRBV7-9 with TRBJ2-2; the D is unclear. The ends were cut back, 5 bases at V and 0 bases at J, with 7 bases in the middle. Germline V CDR1 and CDR2: SEHNR, FQNEAQ (reference sequence). The CDR3 totals 14 residues. The CDR3 region has the DNA TGTGCCAGCAGCCCCGACACGAACACCGGGGAGCTGTTTTTT. Its translation: CASSPDTNTGELFF.